This entry is about one TCR beta chain. Its cognate antigen is unknown. These data belong to a study of cytomegalovirus exposure and HLA in healthy donors. Findings of the study overall: In vitro data verified three CMV-associated chains as specific for CMV antigens.

Primers included in the PCR were 60 Vbeta and 13 Jbeta primers. TCRdb's table, derived via immunoSEQ multiplex PCR, lists solely in-frame clones and lacks some. This repertoire shows approximately 100,000 clones, around 85% found once; its top ten account for about 3.8%. The receptor's source is a man aged 25-40 years in good health and CMV-seronegative. Sequencing was carried out using PBMCs.

The CDR3 coding sequence is TGTGCCAGCAGCTCCGCTGTGGACAGGGGAGGCGAGCAGTACTTC. The encoded protein is CASSSAVDRGGEQYF. The V and J genes are TRBV7-9 and TRBJ2-7, with 9 bases aligning to TRBD1. The CDR3 is 15 amino acids. Trimming at V came to 4 bases and at J to 6 bases, leaving 10 bases not matched to a gene. Germline values: CDR1 SEHNR, CDR2 FQNEAQ (reference sequence). The full variable domain, completed using reference TRBV7-9 and TRBJ2-7, is DTGVSQNPRHKITKRGQNVTFRCDPISEHNRLYWYRQTLGQGPEFLTYFQNEAQLEKSRLLSDRFSAERPKGSFSTLEIQRTEQGDSAMYLCASSSAVDRGGEQYFGPGTRLTVT.